These 26 T cell receptor beta chains originate from one sample sequenced in a study of blood T cell repertoires in COVID-19. Here immunoSEQ multiplex PCR was the method, and the copy in TCRdb shows in-frame clones only, minus some. The sample holds around 220,000 clones; less than 90% are singletons and the top ten take 6.8%. What was sequenced was PBMCs or T cells enriched from blood (not recorded which). These receptors were collected from a woman between 40 and 55 years old who had recovered from COVID-19.

CDR3 residues: CASAQDRNSYNEQFF. The CDR3 nucleotides read TGTGCTAGTGCCCAAGACAGGAACTCTTATAATGAGCAGTTCTTC. V is TRBV12-5 and J is TRBJ2-1, with D tentatively TRBD1 (6 bases). The CDR3 covers 15 residues. Germline CDR1 is LGHNT and CDR2 is FRNRAP. Between the trimmed V and J ends, which lost 7 bases and 7 bases, there was a span of 20 bases.

The chain carries TRBV27 and TRBJ1-5; possible D gene TRBD1, 5 bases. Per the germline V gene, CDR1 is MNHEY and CDR2 is SMNVEV (reference sequence). V was pared by 5 bases and J by 3 bases, with 11 bases between. The CDR3 covers 14 residues. The CDR3 DNA is TGTGCCAGCAGTCTCCGGGGGTCCAATCAGCCCCAGCATTTT. Translated: CASSLRGSNQPQHF.

This clone is deemed medium-sized. Distinct nucleotide sequences in the sample also encode this CDR3. V and J are TRBV4-1 and TRBJ2-3, with D possibly TRBD2 on 5 matching bases. CDR3 length equals 16 residues. The ends were cut back, 4 bases at V and 2 bases at J, with 16 bases in the middle. Germline CDR1 MGHRA, CDR2 YSYEKL. CDR3 nucleotide sequence: TGCGCCAGCAGCCCACTGCTAGCCGTTATCACAGATACGCAGTATTTT. This translates into CASSPLLAVITDTQYF.

V usage is TRBV5-1 and J usage is TRBJ1-3, with D unclear. There are 14 residues in the CDR3. V was clipped by 1 base and J by 0 bases, with 5 bases between them. Germline V gene sequence: CDR1 SGHRS, CDR2 YFSETQ. The CDR3 DNA reads as TGCGCCAGCAGCTTGACAGCCTCTGGAAACACCATATATTTT. This codes for CASSLTASGNTIYF. Together with reference TRBV5-1 and TRBJ1-3, the CDR3 gives the full variable domain: KAGVTQTPRYLIKTRGQQVTLSCSPISGHRSVSWYQQTPGQGLQFLFEYFSETQRNKGNFPGRFSGRQFSNSRSEMNVSTLELGDSALYLCASSLTASGNTIYFGEGSWLTVV.

The V call is TRBV28, the J call TRBJ1-5; TRBD1 is a possible D gene (5 bases). The CDR3 is 16 residues long. CDR1 is MDHEN, CDR2 SYDVKM, per germline. Trimming removed 5 bases from V and 7 bases from J, with 21 bases in between. The CDR3 region is CASSSPGEGRQQPQHF. In nucleotides, the CDR3 is TGTGCCAGCAGTAGCCCGGGGGAGGGAAGGCAACAGCCCCAGCATTTT.

This clone was detected ten times or more. The genes are TRBV28 and TRBJ2-7, with TRBD2 identical over 16 bases. This CDR3 has 17 amino acids. Trimming cost V 0 bases and J 6 bases; bases outside gene matches: 5. Per the germline V gene, CDR1 is MDHEN and CDR2 is SYDVKM. The CDR3 here is CASSLWGLAGGPGEQYF. In DNA, the CDR3 is TGTGCCAGCAGTTTATGGGGACTAGCGGGAGGGCCGGGCGAGCAGTACTTC.

The rearrangement joins TRBV12-3 or TRBV12-4 to TRBJ1-1, with D perhaps matching TRBD1 (6 bases). V was shortened by 3 bases and J by 10 bases, with 9 bases between the two germline ends. The CDR3 runs to 11 residues. CDR3 amino acids: CASSFTGPAFF. CDR3 coding DNA: TGTGCCAGCAGTTTCACAGGGCCAGCTTTCTTT.

The chain uses TRBV29-1 and TRBJ1-2, with no clear D. The CDR3 is 12 amino acids. Germline-derived CDR1 and CDR2 are SQVTM and ANQGSEA. Trimming cost V 6 bases and J 3 bases, with 11 bases left between them. The CDR3 nucleotides are TGCAGCGTAGATAGAGAGGACTATGGCTACACCTTC. Protein: CSVDREDYGYTF.

Here the CDR3 reads CASSLETGVNEKLFF. The CDR3 DNA follows: TGTGCCAGCAGCTTAGAGACAGGAGTTAATGAAAAACTGTTTTTT. The chain recombines TRBV7-2 with TRBJ1-4, with a tentative D call TRBD1 (6 bases). CDR1 and CDR2 from the germline V gene are SGHTA and FQGNSA. The V and J ends lost 1 base and 4 bases respectively, with 10 bases between them. This CDR3 region has 15 residues.

This clone was observed a handful of times. This chain uses TRBV5-1 with TRBJ1-5; D not resolved. Germline assignment: CDR1 SGHRS and CDR2 YFSETQ. The CDR3 contains 18 residues. V shed 4 bases and J shed 1 base, with 21 bases lying between them. CDR3 bases: TGCGCCAGCAGCCCCGGTCCAGGAGGAGCTTCGAGCAATCAGCCCCAGCATTTT. It specifies CASSPGPGGASSNQPQHF. Based on the CDR3 plus reference TRBV5-1 and TRBJ1-5, the full variable domain is KAGVTQTPRYLIKTRGQQVTLSCSPISGHRSVSWYQQTPGQGLQFLFEYFSETQRNKGNFPGRFSGRQFSNSRSEMNVSTLELGDSALYLCASSPGPGGASSNQPQHFGDGTRLSIL.

For the CDR3, the DNA is TGTGCCAGCAGCCGACCACTCGGGCCAGGGGGCATGTACGAGCAGTACTTC. Translating gives CASSRPLGPGGMYEQYF. The chain combines TRBV5-4 with TRBJ2-7; 8 nucleotides line up with TRBD1. Germline V gives CDR1 SGHNT, CDR2 YYREEE (reference sequence). This CDR3 is built from 17 residues. The J segment lost 4 bases and the V segment lost 4 bases, leaving 16 bases of the junction unmatched.

The chain combines TRBV10-3 with TRBJ1-1, with 11 nucleotides matching TRBD1. The germline CDR1 and CDR2 sequences are ENHRY and SYGVKD. This CDR3 region has 16 residues. The ends lost 2 bases at V and 5 bases at J; junction bases unmatched: 7. The CDR3, as DNA: TGTGCCATCAGTGAGAAAGGACAGGGGGCAACAACTGAAGCTTTCTTT. As protein: CAISEKGQGATTEAFF.

This chain links TRBV9 with TRBJ2-6; D not resolved. Trimming stripped 0 bases from V and 0 bases from J, with 4 bases between. This CDR3 contains 15 residues. Germline V gene lookup returns CDR1 SGDLS and CDR2 YYNGEE. The CDR3 sequence: CASSVGLSGANVLTF. CDR3 DNA: TGTGCCAGCAGCGTAGGACTCTCTGGGGCCAACGTCCTGACTTTC.

The rearrangement links TRBV7-2 to TRBJ2-3; 8 nucleotides line up with TRBD2. Germline V gene data show CDR1 as SGHTA and CDR2 as FQGNSA. V shed 5 bases, J shed 4 bases, and the junction held 11 bases outside the gene matches. This CDR3 has 16 amino acids. CDR3 sequence: CASSPSWSGGADTQYF. Written as DNA, the CDR3 is TGTGCCAGCAGCCCTTCTTGGAGCGGGGGCGCAGATACGCAGTATTTT.

This clone occurred a few times. The chain couples TRBV15 to TRBJ1-2; D is undetermined. The CDR3 consists of 13 residues. Germline assignment: CDR1 LNHNV and CDR2 YYDKDF (reference sequence). V was clipped by 0 bases and J by 2 bases, with 4 bases between them. DNA for the CDR3: TGTGCCACCAGCAGAGATCCGAACTATGGCTACACCTTC. This gives the protein CATSRDPNYGYTF.

The V and J genes are TRBV28 and TRBJ2-7; 9 bases map to TRBD2. CDR1 MDHEN and CDR2 SYDVKM come from the germline V gene. This CDR3 has 15 residues. V trimming: 6 bases; J trimming: 0 bases; junction bases outside the gene matches: 6. The CDR3 region has the DNA TGTGCCAGCAGCGGGGCGGGGGGGAGCTCCTACGAGCAGTACTTC. It codes for CASSGAGGSSYEQYF.

The chain carries TRBV14 and TRBJ2-2, with a tentative D call TRBD2 (5 bases). V lost 2 bases to trimming and J lost 4 bases, with 11 bases between them. This CDR3 spans 15 amino acids. Looked up from germline, CDR1 is SGHDN and CDR2 is FVKESK. For the CDR3, the DNA is TGTGCCAGCAGCCAAAATTATGGAGGCACCGGGGAGCTGTTTTTT. This gives the protein CASSQNYGGTGELFF.

The chain couples TRBV11-3 to TRBJ2-1; TRBD2 matches at 7 bases. This CDR3 has 15 amino acids. The V segment lost 3 bases and the J segment 5 bases; nucleotides outside the gene matches: 7. Germline CDR1 and CDR2: SGHNT and YENEEA. Written as DNA, the CDR3 is TGTGCCAGCAGCTTCGTTGGGCGGGAGAACAATGAGCAGTTCTTC. Its translation: CASSFVGRENNEQFF. The full variable domain, its missing parts supplied by reference TRBV11-3 and TRBJ2-1, is EAGVVQSPRYKIIEKKQPVAFWCNPISGHNTLYWYLQNLGQGPELLIRYENEEAVDDSQLPKDRFSAERLKGVDSTLKIQPAELGDSAVYLCASSFVGRENNEQFFGPGTRLTVL.

The chain carries TRBV5-1 and TRBJ2-7; TRBD2 might be the D (5 bases). The germline V and J ends were trimmed by 10 bases and 6 bases, with 14 bases remaining between them. The CDR3 extends over 11 amino acids. Germline CDR1 is SGHRS and CDR2 is YFSETQ. CDR3 sequence reads: CAPTPGIEQYF. DNA of the CDR3: TGCGCCCCGACGCCGGGGATCGAGCAGTACTTC.

This sequence joins TRBV19 and TRBJ1-4; D remains ambiguous. CDR1 LNHDA and CDR2 SQIVND come from the germline V gene (reference sequence). CDR3 length: 12 amino acids. Trimming took off 6 bases at V and 5 bases at J, with 7 bases between the two ends. CDR3 in amino acids: CASSGRNEKLFF. The CDR3 coding sequence is TGTGCCAGTAGCGGTCGGAATGAAAAACTGTTTTTT.

The V call is TRBV10-1, the J call TRBJ2-2, with unresolved D. V was pared by 0 bases and J by 0 bases, with 5 bases between. The CDR3 sequence is 15 residues long. Germline CDR1 WNHNN, CDR2 SYGVQD (reference sequence). The CDR3 is CASSESEANTGELFF. The CDR3 DNA reads TGCGCCAGCAGTGAGTCAGAGGCGAACACCGGGGAGCTGTTTTTT.

V is TRBV19 and J is TRBJ2-1; D gene uncertain. Germline V gene sequence: CDR1 LNHDA, CDR2 SQIVND (reference sequence). With 0 bases removed from V and 0 bases from J, the gap between germline ends came to 6 bases. This CDR3 spans 15 amino acids. The CDR3, as DNA: TGTGCCAGTAGTATAGAGGCCAGCTCCTACAATGAGCAGTTCTTC. Protein product: CASSIEASSYNEQFF.

This clone was seen once. This chain joins TRBV3-1 (or the pseudogene TRBV3-2) and TRBJ2-1; TRBD1 agrees at 7 bases. V lost 4 bases and J lost 2; bases outside the gene matches: 5. CDR3 length equals 15 residues. Germline loops: CDR1 LGHDT, CDR2 YNNKEL (reference sequence). This CDR3 reads CASSPQGDPYNEQFF. The CDR3 DNA reads as TGTGCCAGCAGCCCTCAGGGGGACCCCTACAATGAGCAGTTCTTC.

V and J are TRBV2 and TRBJ2-7, with 8 bases matching TRBD1. The CDR3 runs 14 residues. The germline CDR1 and CDR2 sequences are SNHLY and FYNNEI. The V segment lost 6 bases and the J segment 3 bases; nucleotides outside the gene matches: 7. CDR3 sequence (DNA): TGTGCCAGCAGGGTCGGACAGGGTGGCTACGAGCAGTACTTC. It is translated as CASRVGQGGYEQYF.

A few counts support this clone. The chain is built from TRBV19 and TRBJ2-1; 13 nucleotides line up with TRBD2. J was trimmed by 10 bases and V by 1 base; bases with no gene match: 7. CDR3 length equals 16 residues. CDR1 is LNHDA and CDR2 is SQIVND in the germline V gene (reference sequence). The CDR3 protein is CASSIGTSGRLREQFF. The CDR3 DNA reads as TGTGCCAGTAGTATAGGGACTAGCGGGAGATTACGGGAGCAGTTCTTC. Combining the CDR3 with reference TRBV19 and TRBJ2-1 gives the whole variable domain DGGITQSPKYLFRKEGQNVTLSCEQNLNHDAMYWYRQDPGQGLRLIYYSQIVNDFQKGDIAEGYSVSREKKESFPLTVTSAQKNPTAFYLCASSIGTSGRLREQFFGPGTRLTVL.

The V and J genes are TRBV6-5 and TRBJ2-7; 10 bases align to TRBD2. The CDR3 runs 14 residues. Germline CDR1 and CDR2: MNHEY and SVGAGI. After removal of 5 bases from V and 6 bases from J, the junction contained 7 bases not matched to a gene. CDR3 loop: CASSTSGKRAEQYV. The CDR3 coding sequence is TGTGCCAGCAGTACTAGCGGGAAACGCGCCGAGCAGTACGTC.